The 3 T cell receptor beta chains given below trace back to one sample, sequenced in a study of Ad26.COV2.S vaccination and SARS-CoV-2 variants. Data came from immunoSEQ multiplex PCR; TCRdb stores just in-frame clones and leaves some out. The sample contains hundreds of thousands of clones, more than 75% of which appear only once. The sample's treatment: some 20 received Ad26.COV2.S at low or high dose, single or two shots; about 5 received placebo; per-sample allocation not given. Sampling was done on day 63 after the first vaccine or placebo injection. Sequenced material: peripheral blood, taken in a trial of Ad26.COV2.S vaccine versus placebo. The receptors come from a person aged 18-65 years who received the Ad26.COV2.S COVID-19 vaccine or a placebo.

This clone was observed a single time. The rearrangement uses TRBV29-1 and TRBJ2-1, with 8 bases identical to TRBD2. The CDR3 consists of 14 residues. Germline CDR1 SQVTM, CDR2 ANQGSEA. V trimming: 1 base; J trimming: 6 bases; junction bases outside the gene matches: 5. As DNA, the CDR3 is TGCAGCGTTGAAGGACGGGGGGGCCCCAATGAGCAGTTCTTC. This encodes CSVEGRGGPNEQFF.

The rearrangement uses TRBV9 and TRBJ2-5; no firm D call. V was cut by 0 bases and J by 4 bases, with 13 bases left in between. The CDR3 is 15 residues long. Germline values: CDR1 SGDLS, CDR2 YYNGEE. The CDR3 protein is CASSVVGTEGETQYF. CDR3 DNA sequence: TGTGCCAGCAGCGTAGTGGGCACCGAAGGAGAGACCCAGTACTTC.

The CDR3 nucleotides read TGTGCCTGGGCCCCTCGCGGGAGAGTAACTAATGAAAAACTGTTTTTT. This encodes CAWAPRGRVTNEKLFF. The V and J genes are TRBV30 and TRBJ1-4; no reliable D call. The CDR3 consists of 16 residues. Germline V gene sequence: CDR1 GTSNPN, CDR2 SVGIG (reference sequence). The ends were cut back, 5 bases at V and 1 base at J, with 17 bases in the middle.